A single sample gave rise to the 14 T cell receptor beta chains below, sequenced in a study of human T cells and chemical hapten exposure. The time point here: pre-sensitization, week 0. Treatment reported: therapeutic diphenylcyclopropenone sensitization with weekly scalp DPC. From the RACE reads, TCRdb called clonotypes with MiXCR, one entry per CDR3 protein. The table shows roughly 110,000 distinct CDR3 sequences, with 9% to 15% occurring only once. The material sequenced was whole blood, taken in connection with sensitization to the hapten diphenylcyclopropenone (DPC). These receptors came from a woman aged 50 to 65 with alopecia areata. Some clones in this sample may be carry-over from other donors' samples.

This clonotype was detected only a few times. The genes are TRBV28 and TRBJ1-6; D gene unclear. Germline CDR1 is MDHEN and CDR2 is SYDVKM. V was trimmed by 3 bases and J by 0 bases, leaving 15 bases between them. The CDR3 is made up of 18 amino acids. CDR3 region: CASSFQQDLLSYNSPLHF. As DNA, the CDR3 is TGTGCCAGCAGTTTTCAGCAGGACCTGCTCTCCTATAATTCACCCCTCCACTTT.

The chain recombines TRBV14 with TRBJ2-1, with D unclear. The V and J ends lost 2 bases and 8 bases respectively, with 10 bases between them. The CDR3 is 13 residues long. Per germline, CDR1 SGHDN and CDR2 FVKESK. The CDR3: CASSQNQPDEQFF. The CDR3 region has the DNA TGTGCCAGCAGCCAAAACCAGCCCGATGAGCAGTTCTTC.

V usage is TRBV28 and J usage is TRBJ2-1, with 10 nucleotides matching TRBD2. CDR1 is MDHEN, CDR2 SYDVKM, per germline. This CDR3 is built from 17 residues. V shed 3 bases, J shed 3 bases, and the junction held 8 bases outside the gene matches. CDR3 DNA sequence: TGTGCCAGCAGTTTTGGAATACGGACTAGCGGCTACAATGAGCAGTTCTTC. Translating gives CASSFGIRTSGYNEQFF.

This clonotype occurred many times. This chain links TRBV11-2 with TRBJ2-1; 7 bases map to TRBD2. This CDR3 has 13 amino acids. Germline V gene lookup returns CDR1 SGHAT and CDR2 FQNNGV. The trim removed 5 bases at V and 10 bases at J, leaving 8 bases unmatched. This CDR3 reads CASSPGLEGEQFF. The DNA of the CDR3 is TGTGCCAGCAGCCCCGGACTAGAAGGAGAGCAGTTCTTC.

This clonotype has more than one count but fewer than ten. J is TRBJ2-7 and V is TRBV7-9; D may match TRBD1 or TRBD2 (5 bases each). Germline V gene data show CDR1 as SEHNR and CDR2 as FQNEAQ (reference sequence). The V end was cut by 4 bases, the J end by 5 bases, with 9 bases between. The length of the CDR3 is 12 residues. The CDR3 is CASSWDGDEQYF. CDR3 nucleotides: TGTGCCAGCAGCTGGGACGGGGACGAGCAGTACTTC.

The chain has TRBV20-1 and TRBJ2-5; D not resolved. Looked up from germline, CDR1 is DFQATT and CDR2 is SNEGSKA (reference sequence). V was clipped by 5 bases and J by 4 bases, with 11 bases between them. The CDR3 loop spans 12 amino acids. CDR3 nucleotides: TGCAGTGCTCCCCGGGTGGGAGAGACCCAGTACTTC. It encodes CSAPRVGETQYF.

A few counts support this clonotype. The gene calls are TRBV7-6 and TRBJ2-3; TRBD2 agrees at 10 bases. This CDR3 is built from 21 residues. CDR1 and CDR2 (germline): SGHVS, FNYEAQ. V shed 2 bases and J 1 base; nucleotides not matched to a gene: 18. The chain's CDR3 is CASSLLPSGGAEVPGTDTQYF. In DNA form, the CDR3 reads TGTGCCAGCAGCTTATTACCCAGCGGGGGGGCCGAAGTTCCGGGCACAGATACGCAGTATTTT.

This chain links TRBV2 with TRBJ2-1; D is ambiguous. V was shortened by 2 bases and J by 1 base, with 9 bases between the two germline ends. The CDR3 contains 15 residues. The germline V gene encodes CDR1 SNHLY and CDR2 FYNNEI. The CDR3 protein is CASSELQLSYNEQFF. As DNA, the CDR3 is TGTGCCAGCAGTGAATTGCAGCTATCCTACAATGAGCAGTTCTTC.

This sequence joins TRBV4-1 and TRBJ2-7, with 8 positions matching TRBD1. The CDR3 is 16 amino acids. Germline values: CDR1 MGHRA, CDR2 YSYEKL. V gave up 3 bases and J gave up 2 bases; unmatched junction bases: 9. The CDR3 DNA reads TGCGCCAGCAGCCAGGGGCGGGACAGGACAGCCTACGAGCAGTACTTC. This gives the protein CASSQGRDRTAYEQYF.

CDR3 protein: CASSDLGGTEAFF. DNA of the CDR3: TGTGCCAGCAGTGACTTAGGGGGCACTGAAGCTTTCTTT. V gene TRBV6-4 combines with J gene TRBJ1-1; a weak D match, TRBD1 (6 bases). Germline values: CDR1 MRHNA, CDR2 SNTAGT. V dropped 1 base and J dropped 4 bases, with 7 bases sitting between them. The CDR3 sequence is 13 residues long.

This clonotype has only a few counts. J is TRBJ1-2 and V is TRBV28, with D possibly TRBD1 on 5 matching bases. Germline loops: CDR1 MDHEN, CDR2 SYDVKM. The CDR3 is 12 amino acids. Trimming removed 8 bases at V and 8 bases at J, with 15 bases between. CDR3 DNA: TGTGCCAGCTCAGGGAGCCGCAGGGGCTACACCTTC. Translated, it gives CASSGSRRGYTF.

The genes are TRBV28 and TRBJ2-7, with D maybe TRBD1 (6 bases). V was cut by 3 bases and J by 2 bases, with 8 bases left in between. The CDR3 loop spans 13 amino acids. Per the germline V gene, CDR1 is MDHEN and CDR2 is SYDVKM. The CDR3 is CASSFKGAYEQYF. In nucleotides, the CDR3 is TGTGCCAGCAGTTTCAAGGGGGCCTACGAGCAGTACTTC.

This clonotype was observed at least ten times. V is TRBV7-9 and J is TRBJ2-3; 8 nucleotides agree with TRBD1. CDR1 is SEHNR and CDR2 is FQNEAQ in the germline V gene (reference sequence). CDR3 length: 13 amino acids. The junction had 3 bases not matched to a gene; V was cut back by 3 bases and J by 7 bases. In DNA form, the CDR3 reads TGTGCCAGCAGCTTTCAGGGGGCGAATACGCAGTATTTT. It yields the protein CASSFQGANTQYF.

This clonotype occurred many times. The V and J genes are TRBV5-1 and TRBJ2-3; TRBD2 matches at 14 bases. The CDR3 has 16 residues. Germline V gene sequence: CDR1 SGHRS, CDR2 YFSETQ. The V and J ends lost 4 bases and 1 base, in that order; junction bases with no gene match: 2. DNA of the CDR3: TGCGCCAGCAGCCCGGGACTAGCGGGGGGCACAGATACGCAGTATTTT. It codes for CASSPGLAGGTDTQYF.